Below, one T cell receptor beta chain is given with its context. CDR1 is LGHNA, CDR2 YSLEER, per germline. Trimming stripped 0 bases from V and 1 base from J, with 9 bases between. This CDR3 contains 15 residues. Per the authors' pipeline: From reference gene primer amplification, estimates of nucleated cell counts were derived. TCRdb keeps only in-frame clones here, not all; method: immunoSEQ multiplex PCR. V and J calls and clone size are as listed in that table; D and trimming were resolved from the DNA. The profile shows 150,000 to 200,000 clones, over 80% of them singletons. The source of the sample is a study of blood T cell repertoires in COVID-19. Background on the study: The United States, Italy and Spain were the sources of the acute and convalescent COVID-19 samples. The cDNA or gDNA used as material had been derived from T cells, B-cell-depleted T cells, or PBMCs.

Material for sequencing was peripheral blood. The chain is built from TRBV4-3 and TRBJ1-1, with unresolved D. The source of this sequence is a woman in her fifties or sixties with acute or convalescent COVID-19. CDR3 loop: CASSQEGQENTEAFF. The CDR3 DNA reads as TGCGCCAGCAGCCAAGAAGGCCAGGAGAACACTGAAGCTTTCTTT.